The source of this T cell receptor beta chain is a study of blood T cells in healthy people across ages. Study-wide points: Diversity of TCR beta per million T cells declined in a roughly linear way with age.

Worth noting for this clonotype: Its specificity is not known.

A second PCR of about 7 to 11 cycles used a sample-barcoded 5' primer and a J-beta primer mix. MiXCR, run by TCRdb on the 5' RACE reads, gives a single entry per CDR3 protein. The table has about 1.8 million distinct CDR3 sequences, about 50% seen once. Each sample yielded at least 6.5 million isolated PBMCs. The amount of total RNA extracted per sample was at least 5 micrograms. This TCR derives from a woman aged 40 to 50 in good health. The sequencing sample was made of blood.

The CDR3, as DNA: TGTGCCAGCACCCTCGGCGGGGGAAGCTACGAGCAGTACTTC. Protein sequence: CASTLGGGSYEQYF. The chain has TRBV7-9 and TRBJ2-7; 7 positions match TRBD2. The length of the CDR3 is 14 residues. The germline V gene has CDR1 SEHNR and CDR2 FQNEAQ (reference sequence). With 7 bases clipped from V and 3 bases from J, the junction kept 9 bases outside the gene matches.